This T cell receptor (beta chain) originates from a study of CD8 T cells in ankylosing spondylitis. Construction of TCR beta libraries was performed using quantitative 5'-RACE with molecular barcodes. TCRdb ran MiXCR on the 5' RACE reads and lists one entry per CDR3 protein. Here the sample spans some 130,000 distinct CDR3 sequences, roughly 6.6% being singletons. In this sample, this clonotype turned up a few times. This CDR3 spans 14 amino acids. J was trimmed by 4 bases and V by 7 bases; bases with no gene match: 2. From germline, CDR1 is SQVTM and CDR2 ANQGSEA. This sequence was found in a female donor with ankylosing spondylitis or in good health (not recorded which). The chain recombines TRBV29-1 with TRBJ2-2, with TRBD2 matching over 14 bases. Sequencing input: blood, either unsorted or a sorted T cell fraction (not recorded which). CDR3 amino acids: CSAGLAGATGELFF. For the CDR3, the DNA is TGCAGCGCGGGACTAGCGGGGGCCACCGGGGAGCTGTTTTTT.